These T cell receptor beta chains were read from a single sample in a study of regulatory T cells in long-lasting Graves disease. TCRdb reanalysed the multiplex PCR reads using MiXCR and keeps one entry per CDR3 protein. The table lists 350,000 to 450,000 distinct CDR3 sequences, around 20% of them singletons. Sequencing used peripheral blood mononuclear cells (PBMCs), obtained when the disease was refractory, from a patient treated with antithyroid drugs. Receptors originate from a female donor with Graves disease. The CDR3 runs from the conserved cysteine through the conserved F or W. The D gene is left open where the match is weak. Clone size is given for some rows only: seen once, a few or many times, or a class if the clone is expanded.

D	length	V	J	size	CDR3	DNA
.	16	TRBV14	TRBJ2-7	many	CASSLHSGPGNREQYF	TGTGCCAGCAGCCTCCATAGCGGCCCCGGGAATAGGGAGCAGTACTTC
.	13	TRBV7-3	TRBJ2-7	many	CASSLNSGTVKYF	TGTGCCAGCAGCTTAAATTCGGGCACAGTGAAGTACTTC
TRBD2	14	TRBV7-9	TRBJ2-2	.	CASSFGLAAGELFF	TGTGCCAGCAGCTTCGGACTAGCCGCCGGGGAGCTGTTTTTT
.	14	TRBV9	TRBJ1-3	many	CASSLSGSGNTIYF	TGTGCCAGCAGCCTATCCGGCTCTGGAAACACCATATATTTT
TRBD2	13	TRBV6-1	TRBJ2-7	few	CASKVAGVNEQYF	TGTGCCAGCAAGGTGGCGGGAGTTAACGAGCAGTACTTC
TRBD1	15	TRBV7-2	TRBJ1-5	few	CASSLATGGGQPQHF	TGTGCCAGCAGCTTAGCGACAGGGGGGGGTCAGCCCCAGCATTTT
TRBD1	15	TRBV20-1	TRBJ1-2	.	CSARGTGRSYYGYTF	TGCAGTGCTAGAGGGACAGGGAGGTCGTACTATGGCTACACCTTC
TRBD1	13	TRBV6-1	TRBJ1-1	many	CASSHRGGTEAFF	TGTGCCAGCAGTCACAGGGGAGGCACTGAAGCTTTCTTT
.	14	TRBV11-2	TRBJ2-5	many	CASSYGGFQETQYF	TGTGCCAGCAGCTATGGGGGGTTCCAAGAGACCCAGTACTTC
.	18	TRBV7-9	TRBJ2-5	.	CASSLAVDAAWGQETQYF	TGTGCCAGCAGCTTAGCGGTAGACGCGGCCTGGGGACAAGAGACCCAGTACTTC
TRBD1	13	TRBV6-1	TRBJ2-7	many	CASKEQGAYEQYF	TGTGCCAGCAAGGAACAGGGGGCCTACGAGCAGTACTTC
.	14	TRBV28	TRBJ2-7	many	CASSPGHTPYEQYF	TGTGCCAGCAGTCCGGGACACACCCCCTACGAGCAGTACTTC
.	13	TRBV7-9	TRBJ2-7	few	CASRQPRDGEQYF	TGTGCCAGCAGGCAACCTAGGGACGGTGAGCAGTACTTC
.	13	TRBV6-1	TRBJ1-2	many	CASRPTANYGYTF	TGTGCCAGCAGACCCACCGCTAACTATGGCTACACCTTC
TRBD1	16	TRBV28	TRBJ1-1	few	CASSLWDRDINTEAFF	TGTGCCAGCAGTTTATGGGACAGGGACATAAACACTGAAGCTTTCTTT
.	13	TRBV20-1	TRBJ1-2	many	CSAAPIVNYGYTF	TGCAGTGCTGCCCCTATAGTAAACTATGGCTACACCTTC
TRBD2	17	TRBV6-5	TRBJ2-2	few	CASSYSTTSEATGELFF	TGTGCCAGCAGTTACTCCACGACTAGCGAGGCCACCGGGGAGCTGTTTTTT
.	14	TRBV20-1	TRBJ1-1	many	CSAPNRGGTTEAFF	TGCAGTGCGCCGAACAGAGGGGGGACGACTGAAGCTTTCTTT
TRBD1	18	TRBV6-5	TRBJ1-1	.	CASSHSRPGTGGRNEAFF	TGTGCCAGCAGTCACTCACGTCCCGGGACAGGGGGGAGGAATGAAGCTTTCTTT
.	12	TRBV11-2	TRBJ1-2	few	CASSRTGYGYTF	TGTGCCAGCAGCCGGACGGGCTATGGCTACACCTTC
TRBD1	14	TRBV12-3/TRBV12-4	TRBJ1-2	many	CASSPPGTGSGYTF	TGTGCCAGCAGTCCCCCCGGGACAGGGAGTGGCTACACCTTC
TRBD2	13	TRBV25-1	TRBJ2-5	few	CASRAGVQETQYF	TGTGCCAGCAGGGCGGGGGTCCAAGAGACCCAGTACTTC
TRBD2	15	TRBV12-3/TRBV12-4	TRBJ2-1	few	CASSPGTSGNNEQFF	TGTGCCAGCAGTCCCGGGACTAGCGGGAACAATGAGCAGTTCTTC
.	17	TRBV7-6	TRBJ2-6	.	CASSPGTLAPGANVLTF	TGTGCCAGCAGCCCCGGGACGCTGGCCCCTGGGGCCAACGTCCTGACTTTC
.	11	TRBV12-3/TRBV12-4	TRBJ2-7	many	CASSRHYEQYF	TGTGCCAGCAGTCGACACTACGAGCAGTACTTC
TRBD1	15	TRBV12-3/TRBV12-4	TRBJ2-5	many	CASRPGTGDQETQYF	TGTGCCAGCAGACCTGGGACAGGGGACCAAGAGACCCAGTACTTC
.	13	TRBV10-3	TRBJ2-2	few	CAILDEFTGELFF	TGTGCCATCCTAGACGAATTTACCGGGGAGCTGTTTTTT
.	15	TRBV6-2/TRBV6-3	TRBJ1-5	.	CASSYTWGTNQPQHF	TGTGCCAGCAGTTATACTTGGGGGACCAATCAGCCCCAGCATTTT
.	14	TRBV7-2	TRBJ1-1	few	CASSFTGSNTEAFF	TGTGCCAGCAGCTTCACAGGGTCGAACACTGAAGCTTTCTTT
.	15	TRBV28	TRBJ1-4	many	CASSFVPATNEKLFF	TGTGCCAGCAGTTTCGTGCCTGCAACTAATGAAAAACTGTTTTTT